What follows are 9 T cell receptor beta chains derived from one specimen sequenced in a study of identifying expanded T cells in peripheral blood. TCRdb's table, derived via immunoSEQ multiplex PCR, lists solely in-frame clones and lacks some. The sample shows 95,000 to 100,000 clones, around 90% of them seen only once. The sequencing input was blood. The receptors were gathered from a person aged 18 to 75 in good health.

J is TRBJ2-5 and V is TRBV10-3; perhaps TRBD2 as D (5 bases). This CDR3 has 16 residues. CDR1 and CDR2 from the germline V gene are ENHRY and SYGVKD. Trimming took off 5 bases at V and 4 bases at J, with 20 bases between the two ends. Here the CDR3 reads CAISKGVPQGTETQYF. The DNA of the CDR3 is TGTGCCATCAGTAAGGGAGTCCCCCAAGGTACAGAGACCCAGTACTTC.

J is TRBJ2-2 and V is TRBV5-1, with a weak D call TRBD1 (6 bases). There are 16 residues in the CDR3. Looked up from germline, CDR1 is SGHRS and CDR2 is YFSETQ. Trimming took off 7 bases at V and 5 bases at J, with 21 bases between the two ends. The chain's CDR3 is CASAPAGRGRTGELFF. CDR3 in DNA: TGCGCCAGCGCTCCCGCGGGCAGGGGACGAACCGGGGAGCTGTTTTTT.

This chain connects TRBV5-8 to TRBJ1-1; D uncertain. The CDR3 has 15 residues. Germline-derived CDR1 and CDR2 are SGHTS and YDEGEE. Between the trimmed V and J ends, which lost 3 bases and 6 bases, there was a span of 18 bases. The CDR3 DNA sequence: TGTGCCAGCAGCTCCTGGACCGAGCTGGGCCCTGAAGCTTTCTTT. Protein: CASSSWTELGPEAFF.

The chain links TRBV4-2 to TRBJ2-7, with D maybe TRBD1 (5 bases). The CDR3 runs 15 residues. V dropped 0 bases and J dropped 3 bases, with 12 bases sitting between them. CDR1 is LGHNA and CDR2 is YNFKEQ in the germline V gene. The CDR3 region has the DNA TGTGCCAGCAGCCAAGACCCGGGCAGGGACTACGAGCAGTACTTC. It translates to CASSQDPGRDYEQYF.

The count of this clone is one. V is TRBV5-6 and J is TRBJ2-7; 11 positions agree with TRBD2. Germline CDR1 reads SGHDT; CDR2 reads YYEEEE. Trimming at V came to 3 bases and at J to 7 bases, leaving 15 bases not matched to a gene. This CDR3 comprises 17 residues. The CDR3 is CASSSRLLAGGPQEQYF. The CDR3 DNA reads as TGTGCCAGCAGCTCGCGCCTTTTAGCGGGGGGGCCTCAAGAGCAGTACTTC.

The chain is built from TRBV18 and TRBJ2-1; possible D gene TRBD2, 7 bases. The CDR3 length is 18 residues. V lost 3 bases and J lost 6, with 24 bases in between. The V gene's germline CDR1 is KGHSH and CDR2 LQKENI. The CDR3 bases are TGTGCCAGCTCACCTTATACGGGGGGCAGGAGCGGGCGCAATGAGCAGTTCTTC. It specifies CASSPYTGGRSGRNEQFF.

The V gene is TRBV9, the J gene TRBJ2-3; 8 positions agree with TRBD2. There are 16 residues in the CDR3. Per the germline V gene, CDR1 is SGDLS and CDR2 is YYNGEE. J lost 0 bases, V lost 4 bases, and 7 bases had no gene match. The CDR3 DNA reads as TGTGCCAGCAGCTCTTTTAGCGGGGTGAGCACAGATACGCAGTATTTT. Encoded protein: CASSSFSGVSTDTQYF.

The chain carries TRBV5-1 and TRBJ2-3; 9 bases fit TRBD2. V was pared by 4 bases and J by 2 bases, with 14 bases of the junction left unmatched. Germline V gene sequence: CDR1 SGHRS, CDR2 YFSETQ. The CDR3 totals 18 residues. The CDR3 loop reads CASSPLGYRGGVTDTQYF. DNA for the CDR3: TGCGCCAGCAGCCCTTTAGGATACCGCGGGGGGGTCACAGATACGCAGTATTTT.

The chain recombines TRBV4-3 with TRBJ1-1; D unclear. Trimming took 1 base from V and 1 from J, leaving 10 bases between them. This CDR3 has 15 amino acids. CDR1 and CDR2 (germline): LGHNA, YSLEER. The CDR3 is CASSQGLRRNTEAFF. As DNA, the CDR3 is TGCGCCAGCAGCCAAGGATTAAGGAGGAACACTGAAGCTTTCTTT.